Shown below are 30 T cell receptor beta chains from a single sample sequenced in a study of tumor-infiltrating lymphocytes in glioblastoma multiforme. TCR beta libraries were built from RNA through three nested multiplex PCR rounds using modified ARM-PCR. In TCRdb, the multiplex PCR reads were re-called with MiXCR into one record per CDR3 protein. In the table there are around 13,000 distinct CDR3 sequences, roughly 68% of which are singletons. Material for sequencing was brain tumor tissue. The receptors here all came from a male donor with glioblastoma.

This clonotype was counted a few times. The chain is built from TRBV7-2 and TRBJ2-1; 7 nucleotides line up with TRBD2. Trimming cost V 5 bases and J 3 bases; bases outside gene matches: 7. The V gene's germline CDR1 is SGHTA and CDR2 FQGNSA. The CDR3 runs 15 residues. The CDR3 spells CASSLIGGSYNEQFF. The CDR3 DNA sequence: TGTGCCAGCAGCCTAATTGGCGGGAGCTACAATGAGCAGTTCTTC.

In its sample, this clonotype was seen a few times. The V call is TRBV20-1, the J call TRBJ2-1, with 10 bases identical to TRBD2. The CDR3 is 17 residues long. Germline V gene lookup returns CDR1 DFQATT and CDR2 SNEGSKA (reference sequence). The trim removed 6 bases at V and 4 bases at J, leaving 15 bases unmatched. Written as DNA, the CDR3 is TGCAGTGCCCCGATCAGCGGGAGGGCCCTTAGATACAATGAGCAGTTCTTC. Protein: CSAPISGRALRYNEQFF.

The chain has TRBV10-1 and TRBJ2-7; D is possibly TRBD1 or TRBD2 (5 bases each). Trimming stripped 3 bases from V and 0 bases from J, with 18 bases between. The germline V gene encodes CDR1 WNHNN and CDR2 SYGVQD (reference sequence). The CDR3 has 17 residues. Written as DNA, the CDR3 is TGCGCCAGCAGTGATCATACCCGGGACCCCTACTCCTACGAGCAGTACTTC. Residues: CASSDHTRDPYSYEQYF.

This chain connects TRBV11-2 to TRBJ2-3; D might be TRBD2 (5 bases). Germline V gene data show CDR1 as SGHAT and CDR2 as FQNNGV. The ends were cut back, 5 bases at V and 15 bases at J, with 21 bases in the middle. This CDR3 is built from 13 residues. CDR3 nucleotide sequence: TGTGCCAGCAGCCCAGCGGCCACAGATACGCGTTATTTT. Encoded protein: CASSPAATDTRYF.

As to this clonotype: A much larger clone is a single base away; this may be a read error. This chain links TRBV20-1 with TRBJ2-5; D is uncertain. Germline V gene data show CDR1 as DFQATT and CDR2 as SNEGSKA (reference sequence). This CDR3 is built from 13 residues. Trimming removed 0 bases from V and 4 bases from J, with 9 bases in between. CDR3 region: CSAREFRGETQYF. The DNA of the CDR3 is TGCAGTGCTAGAGAGTTTAGAGGAGAGACCCAGTACTTC.

About this clonotype itself: One base away lies a much larger clone, so this may be a sequencing read error. This chain links TRBV7-9 with TRBJ2-7; D is possibly TRBD2 (6 bases). The CDR3 totals 15 residues. Germline V CDR1 and CDR2: SEHNR, FQNEAQ (reference sequence). Between the trimmed V and J ends, which lost 2 bases and 4 bases, there was a span of 15 bases. This chain's CDR3 is CASSLLAEIEYEQYF. The CDR3 DNA sequence: TGTGCCAGCAGCTTATTAGCGGAAATTGAATACGAGCAGTACTTC. Using reference TRBV7-9 and TRBJ2-7 for the parts outside the CDR3, the full variable domain is DTGVSQNPRHKITKRGQNVTFRCDPISEHNRLYWYRQTLGQGPEFLTYFQNEAQLEKSRLLSDRFSAERPKGSFSTLEIQRTEQGDSAMYLCASSLLAEIEYEQYFGPGTRLTVT.

The chain joins TRBV6-1 to TRBJ2-1, with D perhaps TRBD1 (6 bases). Trimming left V 3 bases short and J 4 bases short, with 13 bases between. The germline V gene encodes CDR1 MNHNS and CDR2 SASEGT. The CDR3 totals 15 residues. CDR3 loop: CASSDQDRSYNEQFF. CDR3 DNA: TGTGCCAGCAGTGACCAGGACAGATCGTACAATGAGCAGTTCTTC.

Turning to this clonotype: One junction end disagrees with the germline gene, perhaps due to a read error. The chain couples TRBV11-3 to TRBJ1-5, with 7 bases lining up with TRBD1. This CDR3 region has 15 residues. CDR1 SGHNT and CDR2 YENEEA come from the germline V gene. CDR3 in amino acids: CASSHTGDSNQPPHF. DNA for the CDR3: TGTGCGAGCAGCCATACAGGGGATAGCAATCAGCCCCCGCATTTT.

This chain joins TRBV20-1 and TRBJ2-7, with 8 bases fitting TRBD2. V was pared by 7 bases and J by 0 bases, with 14 bases of the junction left unmatched. CDR1 is DFQATT and CDR2 is SNEGSKA in the germline V gene (reference sequence). The CDR3 is 16 residues long. The CDR3 nucleotides read TGCAGTGTCGGGGCTAGCGGGCCATTTAGCTCCTACGAGCAGTACTTC. The encoded protein is CSVGASGPFSSYEQYF.

The chain joins TRBV10-3 to TRBJ1-5, with D uncertain. The V end was cut by 8 bases, the J end by 4 bases, with 15 bases between. The CDR3 is 14 residues long. Germline V gives CDR1 ENHRY, CDR2 SYGVKD. The CDR3 loop is CAIWGGGANQPQHF. The CDR3 DNA reads TGTGCCATCTGGGGTGGAGGCGCTAATCAGCCCCAGCATTTT.

This clonotype was counted once. Since the CDR3 does not end with the conserved phenylalanine or tryptophan, this likely comes from a read error. The chain is built from TRBV11-2 and TRBJ2-3; 8 nucleotides align to TRBD2. Germline V gives CDR1 SGHAT, CDR2 FQNNGV. The CDR3 totals 16 residues. The CDR3 DNA follows: TGTGTCAGCAGCTCTTGGCCGACTAGCGGCACAGATACGCAGTATTTG. It is translated as CVSSSWPTSGTDTQYL.

J is TRBJ2-4 and V is TRBV5-6; 7 nucleotides align to TRBD1. V gave up 0 bases and J gave up 9 bases; unmatched junction bases: 12. This CDR3 is built from 16 residues. Germline V gives CDR1 SGHDT, CDR2 YYEEEE. The CDR3 here is CASSLAHRGPRVIQYF. CDR3 DNA: TGTGCCAGCAGCTTGGCTCACAGGGGCCCGAGGGTCATTCAGTACTTC.

With respect to this clonotype: Just one base apart from a much larger clone, this may be a read error. The chain is built from TRBV12-3 or TRBV12-4 and TRBJ1-1, with unresolved D. V lost 10 bases and J 4 bases, leaving 13 bases between the germline ends. The CDR3 covers 12 residues. DNA of the CDR3: TGTGCCAAACGGCATGTGATCACTGAAGCTTTCTTT. Its protein product is CAKRHVITEAFF.

The J gene is TRBJ2-1, the V gene TRBV20-1; D is possibly TRBD2 (5 bases). V was trimmed by 5 bases and J by 8 bases, leaving 19 bases between them. CDR3 length: 14 residues. The germline V gene has CDR1 DFQATT and CDR2 SNEGSKA (reference sequence). This chain's CDR3 is CSAGVGPSRDEQFF. DNA for the CDR3: TGCAGTGCTGGGGTTGGGCCTAGCCGGGATGAGCAGTTCTTC.

Of note for this clonotype: A much larger clone is a single base away; this may be a read error. This chain joins TRBV7-9 and TRBJ2-2, with D maybe TRBD1 (6 bases). The V and J ends lost 4 bases and 1 base respectively, with 10 bases between them. The germline CDR1 and CDR2 sequences are SEHNR and FQNEAQ (reference sequence). The CDR3 spans 15 residues. CDR3 residues: CASSSRDMNTGELFF. The CDR3 nucleotides are TGTGCCAGCAGCTCCAGGGACATGAACACCGGGGAGCTGTTTTTT.

In its sample, this clonotype ranks as medium-sized. The J gene is TRBJ2-2, the V gene TRBV12-3 or TRBV12-4; 9 bases fit TRBD2. V trimming: 2 bases; J trimming: 2 bases; junction bases outside the gene matches: 9. The CDR3 is 18 amino acids. The CDR3 region has the DNA TGTGCCAGCAGTTTATATAGGGCTAGCGGGACCAACACCGGGGAGCTGTTTTTT. This encodes CASSLYRASGTNTGELFF.

As to this clonotype: The germline gene is not matched at one end of the junction; a read error may be the cause. DNA of the CDR3: TGTGTCAGCAGTGAAGCCGGAAGACTAGCGGGAATGGAGACCCAGTACTTC. This gives the protein CVSSEAGRLAGMETQYF. The chain recombines TRBV6-1 with TRBJ2-5; 11 bases are a match to TRBD2. Germline V lookup: CDR1 MNHNS, CDR2 SASEGT. CDR3 length: 17 amino acids.

The DNA for the CDR3 is TGTGCCAGCAGTGAAGACGTGGCAGGCGGGGCGGATGAGCAGTTCTTC. It yields the protein CASSEDVAGGADEQFF. The chain couples TRBV2 to TRBJ2-1, with TRBD2 as a possible D gene (6 bases). Trimming left V 1 base short and J 8 bases short, with 18 bases between. CDR1 and CDR2 (germline): SNHLY, FYNNEI. The CDR3 loop spans 16 amino acids.

The rearrangement joins TRBV5-4 to TRBJ2-5, with a weak D call TRBD2 (7 bases). CDR3 length: 17 residues. Germline CDR1 SGHNT, CDR2 YYREEE (reference sequence). The V gene lost 7 bases and the J gene lost 5 bases, with 27 bases spanning the gap. Written as DNA, the CDR3 is TGTGCCAGCTCCCCGTCCGGAGGGGGGGCTATGAGGGAGACCCAGTACTTC. Encoded protein: CASSPSGGGAMRETQYF.

This clonotype was observed once. The junction shows a germline mismatch at one end, possibly a read error. The J gene is TRBJ2-3, the V gene TRBV29-1, with D perhaps TRBD1 or TRBD2 (5 bases each). Germline CDR1 and CDR2: SQVTM and ANQGSEA. The CDR3 runs to 13 residues. The chain's CDR3 is CGVAGARTDMQYF. The CDR3 DNA reads as TGCGGCGTAGCCGGGGCTCGCACAGATATGCAGTATTTT.

Comments on this clonotype: One end of the junction is discordant with germline, which a read error may explain. The chain links TRBV6-5 to TRBJ2-7, with D hard to call. The CDR3 runs 15 residues. Germline CDR1 MNHEY, CDR2 SVGAGI. The CDR3 loop reads CASSYSLYQQREQYF. CDR3 nucleotide sequence: TGTGCCAGTAGTTACTCTTTATACCAACAGCGCGAGCAGTACTTC.

As concerns this clonotype: No conserved phenylalanine or tryptophan ends this CDR3, so it is likely a read error. This chain connects TRBV4-1 to TRBJ2-1; D unresolved. Germline values: CDR1 MGHRA, CDR2 YSYEKL. The CDR3 is 15 amino acids. The V end lost 0 bases, the J end lost 7 bases, and 13 bases lay between the germline ends. The CDR3 protein is CASSQEERPVNEQFL. In DNA form, the CDR3 reads TGCGCCAGCAGCCAAGAAGAAAGGCCCGTTAATGAGCAGTTCTTA.

In the case of this clonotype: Germline is not matched at one junction end, which may reflect a read error. The rearrangement links TRBV5-1 to TRBJ2-7; tentative D call: TRBD1 (6 bases). Germline CDR1 is SGHRS and CDR2 is YFSETQ. The CDR3 totals 14 residues. The CDR3 sequence is CTSRFSGDPYEQYF. CDR3 sequence (DNA): TGCACCAGCAGATTCTCAGGGGACCCCTACGAGCAGTACTTC.

Regarding this clonotype: This CDR3 fails to terminate in the conserved phenylalanine or tryptophan, so it likely reflects a read error. The limits of the CDR3 on the DNA are not certain, so only TCRdb's listed CDR3 is given. The CDR3 is CASTPSLGQGLAVNTGELFY. The chain combines TRBV11-2 with TRBJ2-2; the table names TRBD2, a call not compared with the DNA. The germline V gene encodes CDR1 SGHAT and CDR2 FQNNGV. The CDR3 adds up to 20 amino acids, both ends counted.

The V and J genes are TRBV14 and TRBJ1-6; weak D call: TRBD1 (5 bases). This CDR3 contains 14 residues. V lost 1 base and J lost 14, with 15 bases in between. Per germline, CDR1 SGHDN and CDR2 FVKESK. CDR3 coding DNA: TGTGCCAGCAGCCAAGCCCAGGGAGGTTCGACCCTCCACTTT. Translation: CASSQAQGGSTLHF.

Concerning this clonotype: A junction boundary mismatches the germline segment, possibly from a read error. The chain employs TRBV10-3 and TRBJ2-7; D is perhaps TRBD1 (7 bases). Germline-derived CDR1 and CDR2 are ENHRY and SYGVKD. The CDR3 runs 14 residues. The CDR3 DNA reads as TGTACCATCAGGGGGGTAGGCTGCTCCTACGAGCAGTACTTC. Its protein product is CTIRGVGCSYEQYF.

This clonotype was recorded a few times. This chain uses TRBV6-2 or TRBV6-3 with TRBJ2-1, with TRBD2 as a possible D gene (5 bases). CDR1 and CDR2 from the germline V gene are MNHEY and SVGEGT. Trimming cost V 0 bases and J 2 bases, with 8 bases left between them. The CDR3 is 15 amino acids. The DNA of the CDR3 is TGTGCCAGCAGTTACTCTGCGGGTACCTACAATGAGCAGTTCTTC. It encodes CASSYSAGTYNEQFF.

This clonotype has more than one count but fewer than ten. The chain couples TRBV11-1 to TRBJ1-1; D uncertain. Deletions cut 1 base from V and 5 bases from J, with 5 bases between. The CDR3 is 12 residues long. Germline loops: CDR1 SGHAT, CDR2 FQDESV (reference sequence). The CDR3 bases are TGTGCCAGCAGCTTAGTACAGACTGAAGCTTTCTTT. It encodes CASSLVQTEAFF.

This clonotype has a single count. The chain has TRBV4-1 and TRBJ2-3; D is possibly TRBD2 (6 bases). The CDR3 is 16 residues long. The germline CDR1 and CDR2 sequences are MGHRA and YSYEKL. This chain's CDR3 is CASGQEIADPTDTQYF. Written as DNA, the CDR3 is TGCGCAAGCGGCCAAGAGATAGCGGACCCCACAGATACGCAGTATTTT.

The chain couples TRBV6-6 to TRBJ1-2; 9 bases fit TRBD1. Germline V lookup: CDR1 MNHNY, CDR2 SVGAGI (reference sequence). The CDR3 contains 15 residues. The trim removed 10 bases at V and 1 base at J, leaving 10 bases unmatched. CDR3 in DNA: TGTGCCACTCACAAGGCGACAGGGGGTAACTATGGCTACACCTTC. Protein product: CATHKATGGNYGYTF.